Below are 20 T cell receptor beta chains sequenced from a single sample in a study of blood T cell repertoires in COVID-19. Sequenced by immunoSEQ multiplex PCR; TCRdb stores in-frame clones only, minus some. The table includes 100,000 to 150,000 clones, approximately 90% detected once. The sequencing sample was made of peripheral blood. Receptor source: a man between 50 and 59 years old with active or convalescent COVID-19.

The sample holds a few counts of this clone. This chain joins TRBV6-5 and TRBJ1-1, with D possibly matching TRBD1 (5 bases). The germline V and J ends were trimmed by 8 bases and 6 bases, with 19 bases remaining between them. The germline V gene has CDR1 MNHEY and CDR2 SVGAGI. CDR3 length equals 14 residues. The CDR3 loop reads CASGVVAGLAEAFF. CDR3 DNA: TGTGCCAGCGGGGTGGTTGCGGGGCTGGCTGAAGCTTTCTTT.

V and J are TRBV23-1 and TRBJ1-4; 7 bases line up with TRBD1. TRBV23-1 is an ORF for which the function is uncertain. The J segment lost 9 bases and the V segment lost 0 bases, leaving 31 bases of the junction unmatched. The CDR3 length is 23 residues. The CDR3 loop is CASSQSGHYSLDGQELLMKKLFF. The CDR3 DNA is TGCGCCAGCAGTCAATCGGGCCATTATTCTCTGGATGGACAGGAGCTTTTAATGAAAAAACTGTTTTTT.

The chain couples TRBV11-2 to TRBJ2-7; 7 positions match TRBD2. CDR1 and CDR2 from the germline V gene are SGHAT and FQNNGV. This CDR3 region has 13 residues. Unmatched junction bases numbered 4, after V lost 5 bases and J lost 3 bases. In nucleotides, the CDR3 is TGTGCCAGCAGCCGTCAGCGGGGCTACGAGCAGTACTTC. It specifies CASSRQRGYEQYF.

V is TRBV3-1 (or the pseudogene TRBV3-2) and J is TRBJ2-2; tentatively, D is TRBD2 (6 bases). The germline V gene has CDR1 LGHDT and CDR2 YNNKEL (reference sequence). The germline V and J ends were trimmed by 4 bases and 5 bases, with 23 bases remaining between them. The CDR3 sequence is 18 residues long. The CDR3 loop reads CASSPPRAGTPWTGELFF. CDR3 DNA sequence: TGTGCCAGCAGCCCCCCGCGGGCGGGGACTCCCTGGACCGGGGAGCTGTTTTTT.

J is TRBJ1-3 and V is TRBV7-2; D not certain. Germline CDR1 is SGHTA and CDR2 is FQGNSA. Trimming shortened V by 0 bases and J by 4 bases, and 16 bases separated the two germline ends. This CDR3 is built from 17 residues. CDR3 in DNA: TGTGCCAGCAGCTTAGCCCCCAACAGACCTTTAGGAAACACCATATATTTT. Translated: CASSLAPNRPLGNTIYF.

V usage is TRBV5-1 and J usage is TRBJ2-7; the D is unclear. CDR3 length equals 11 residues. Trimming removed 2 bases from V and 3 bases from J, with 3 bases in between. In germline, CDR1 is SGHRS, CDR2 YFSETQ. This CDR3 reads CASSFGYEQYF. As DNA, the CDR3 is TGCGCCAGCAGCTTCGGCTACGAGCAGTACTTC.

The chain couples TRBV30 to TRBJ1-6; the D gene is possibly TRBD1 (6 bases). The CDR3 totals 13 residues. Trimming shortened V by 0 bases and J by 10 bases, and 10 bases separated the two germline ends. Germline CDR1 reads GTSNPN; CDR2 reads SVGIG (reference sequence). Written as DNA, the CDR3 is TGTGCCTGGAGTGTAGGGGGGGGATCACCCCTCCACTTT. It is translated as CAWSVGGGSPLHF.

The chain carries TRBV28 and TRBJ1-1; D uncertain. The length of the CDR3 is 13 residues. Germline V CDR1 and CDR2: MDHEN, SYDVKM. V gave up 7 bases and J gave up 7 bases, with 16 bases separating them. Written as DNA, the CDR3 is TGTGCCAGCAACGTTTTTGTGTCGGGTGAAGCTTTCTTT. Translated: CASNVFVSGEAFF.

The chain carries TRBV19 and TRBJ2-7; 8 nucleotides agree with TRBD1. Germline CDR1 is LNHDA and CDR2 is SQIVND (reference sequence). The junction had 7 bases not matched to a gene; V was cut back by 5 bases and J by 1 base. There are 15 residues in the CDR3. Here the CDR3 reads CASSSTGTGSYEQYF. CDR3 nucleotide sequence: TGTGCCAGTAGTTCGACCGGGACAGGTTCCTACGAGCAGTACTTC.

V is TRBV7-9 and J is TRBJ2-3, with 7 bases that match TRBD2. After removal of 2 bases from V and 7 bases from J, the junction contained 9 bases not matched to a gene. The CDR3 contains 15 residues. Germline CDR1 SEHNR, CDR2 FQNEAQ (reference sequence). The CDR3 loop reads CASSLRIAGDYTQYF. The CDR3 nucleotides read TGTGCCAGCAGCTTAAGAATAGCGGGCGACTATACGCAGTATTTT.

Here the CDR3 reads CASSQTLAGGPWETQYF. Here the CDR3 DNA reads TGCGCCAGCAGCCAAACACTAGCGGGAGGGCCGTGGGAGACCCAGTACTTC. This sequence joins TRBV4-1 and TRBJ2-5, with 13 bases identical to TRBD2. CDR1 is MGHRA, CDR2 YSYEKL, per germline. With 2 bases clipped from V and 5 bases from J, the junction kept 8 bases outside the gene matches. This CDR3 comprises 17 residues.

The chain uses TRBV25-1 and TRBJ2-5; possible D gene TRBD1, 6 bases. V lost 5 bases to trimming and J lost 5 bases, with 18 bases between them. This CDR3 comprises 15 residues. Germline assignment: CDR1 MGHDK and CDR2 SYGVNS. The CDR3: CASSHPGTGRETQYF. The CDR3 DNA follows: TGTGCCAGCAGTCACCCAGGCACAGGGCGGGAGACCCAGTACTTC.

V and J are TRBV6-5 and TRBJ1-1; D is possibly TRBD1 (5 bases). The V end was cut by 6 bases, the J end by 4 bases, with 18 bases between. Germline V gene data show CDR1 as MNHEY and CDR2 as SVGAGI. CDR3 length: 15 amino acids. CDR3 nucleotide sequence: TGTGCCAGCAGCCCCCCGGGGGGGTATCCCACTGAAGCTTTCTTT. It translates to CASSPPGGYPTEAFF.

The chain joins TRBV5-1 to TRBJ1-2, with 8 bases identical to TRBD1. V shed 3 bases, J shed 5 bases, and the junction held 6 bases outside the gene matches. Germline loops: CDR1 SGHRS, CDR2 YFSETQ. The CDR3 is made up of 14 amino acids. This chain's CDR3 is CASSSQGAEYGYTF. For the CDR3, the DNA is TGCGCCAGCAGCTCCCAGGGGGCGGAGTATGGCTACACCTTC.

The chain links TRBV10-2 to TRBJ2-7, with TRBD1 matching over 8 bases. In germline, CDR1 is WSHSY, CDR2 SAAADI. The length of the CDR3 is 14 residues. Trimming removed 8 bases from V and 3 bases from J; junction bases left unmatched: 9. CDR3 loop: CASGKKDRGYEQYF. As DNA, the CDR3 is TGCGCCAGCGGAAAGAAAGACAGGGGCTACGAGCAGTACTTC.

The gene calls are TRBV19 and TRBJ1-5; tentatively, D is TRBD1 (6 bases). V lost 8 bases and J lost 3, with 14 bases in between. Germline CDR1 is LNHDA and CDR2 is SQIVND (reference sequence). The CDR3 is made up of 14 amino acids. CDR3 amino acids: CASRPGEINQPQHF. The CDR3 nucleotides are TGTGCCAGTCGCCCAGGGGAGATCAATCAGCCCCAGCATTTT.

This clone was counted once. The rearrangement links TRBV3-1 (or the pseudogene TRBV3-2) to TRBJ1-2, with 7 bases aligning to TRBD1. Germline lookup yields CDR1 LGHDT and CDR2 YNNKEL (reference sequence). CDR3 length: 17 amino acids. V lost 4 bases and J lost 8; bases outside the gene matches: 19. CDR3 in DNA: TGTGCCAGCAGCCCCACCCCCACAGGGGTCGGCCCTATGGGCTACACCTTC. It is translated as CASSPTPTGVGPMGYTF.

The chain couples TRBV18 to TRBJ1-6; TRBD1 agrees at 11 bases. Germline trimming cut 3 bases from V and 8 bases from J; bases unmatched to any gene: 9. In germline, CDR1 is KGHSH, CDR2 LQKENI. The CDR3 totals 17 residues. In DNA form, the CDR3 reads TGTGCCAGCTCACCGAGGAGATTGGGACAGGGGGATTCACCCCTCCACTTT. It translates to CASSPRRLGQGDSPLHF.

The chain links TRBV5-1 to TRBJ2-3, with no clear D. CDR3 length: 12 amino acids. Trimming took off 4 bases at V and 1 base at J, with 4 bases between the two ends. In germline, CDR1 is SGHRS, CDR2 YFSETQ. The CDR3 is CASSIGTDTQYF. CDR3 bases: TGCGCCAGCAGCATCGGCACAGATACGCAGTATTTT. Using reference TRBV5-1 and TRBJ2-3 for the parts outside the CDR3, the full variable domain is KAGVTQTPRYLIKTRGQQVTLSCSPISGHRSVSWYQQTPGQGLQFLFEYFSETQRNKGNFPGRFSGRQFSNSRSEMNVSTLELGDSALYLCASSIGTDTQYFGPGTRLTVL.

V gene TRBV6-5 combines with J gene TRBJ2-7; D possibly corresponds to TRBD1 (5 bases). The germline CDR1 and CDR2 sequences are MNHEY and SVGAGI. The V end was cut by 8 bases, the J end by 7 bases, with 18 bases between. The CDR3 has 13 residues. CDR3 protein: CASRGRTSGEQYF. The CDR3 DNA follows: TGTGCCAGCCGAGGACGGACAAGTGGGGAGCAGTACTTC.